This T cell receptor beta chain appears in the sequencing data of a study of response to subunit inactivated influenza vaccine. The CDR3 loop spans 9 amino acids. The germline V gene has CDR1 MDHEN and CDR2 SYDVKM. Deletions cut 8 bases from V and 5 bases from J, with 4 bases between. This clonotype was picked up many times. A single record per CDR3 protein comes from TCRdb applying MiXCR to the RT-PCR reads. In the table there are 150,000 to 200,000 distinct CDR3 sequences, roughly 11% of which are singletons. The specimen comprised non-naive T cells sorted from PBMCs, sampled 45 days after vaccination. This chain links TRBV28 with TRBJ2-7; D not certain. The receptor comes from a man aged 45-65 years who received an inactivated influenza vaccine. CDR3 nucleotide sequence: TGTGCCAGCGGAGACGAGCAGTACTTC. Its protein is CASGDEQYF.